A selection of T cell receptor beta chains follows, all from one sample in a study of read filtering for tumor transcriptome and immune sequencing. TCRdb used MiXCR to reprocess the reads, holding one entry per CDR3 protein. Of 35,000 to 40,000 distinct CDR3 sequences detected, approximately 13% appear once; the ten largest clones hold roughly 35%. Sequencing was carried out using a population of CD138-negative cells sorted from bone marrow. The receptors stem from a donor at least 40 years old with multiple myeloma. The CDR3 runs from the conserved cysteine through the conserved F or W. The D gene is left open where the match is weak. The listing skips clone size in some rows; elsewhere it reads once, few, many or a size class.

>many|TRBV11-1|TRBJ2-7|-
CASSFQTPDYEQYF
TGTGCCAGCAGCTTCCAGACGCCTGACTACGAGCAGTACTTC
>many|TRBV5-1|TRBJ2-1|-
CASSLGGGKDNEQFF
TGCGCCAGCAGCTTGGGAGGGGGGAAGGACAATGAGCAGTTCTTC
>many|TRBV6-2/TRBV6-3|TRBJ2-1|-
CASTHPSLLHNEQFF
TGTGCCAGCACACACCCCTCCCTCCTCCACAATGAGCAGTTCTTC
>many|TRBV5-4|TRBJ2-2|-
CASSLSWGAGELFF
TGTGCCAGCAGCTTAAGCTGGGGGGCCGGGGAGCTGTTTTTT
>many|TRBV7-9|TRBJ2-5|-
CASSPSGLQETQYF
TGTGCCAGCAGCCCCTCAGGACTTCAAGAGACCCAGTACTTC
>many|TRBV12-3/TRBV12-4|TRBJ1-6|TRBD1
CASSYPGQGNSPLHF
TGTGCCAGCAGTTATCCGGGACAGGGAAATTCACCCCTCCACTTT
>-|TRBV14|TRBJ2-1|TRBD2
CASSKVRLAGGGHEQFF
TGTGCCAGCAGCAAAGTCCGACTAGCGGGAGGGGGCCATGAGCAGTTCTTC
>-|TRBV6-5|TRBJ1-5|-
CASRLQGNQPQHF
TGTGCCAGCAGACTCCAGGGGAATCAGCCCCAGCATTTT
>many|TRBV6-5|TRBJ2-5|TRBD1
CASSYSAGGWETQYF
TGTGCCAGCAGTTACTCTGCAGGGGGCTGGGAGACCCAGTACTTC
>few|TRBV5-1|TRBJ1-6|-
CASSLDPGAGSPLHF
TGCGCCAGCAGCTTGGATCCAGGGGCGGGATCACCCCTCCACTTT
>many|TRBV7-2|TRBJ2-7|TRBD2
CASSSGTSSYEQYF
TGTGCCAGCAGCTCGGGGACTAGCTCCTACGAGCAGTACTTC
>medium-sized|TRBV11-2|TRBJ2-1|-
CASRHLSYNEQFF
TGTGCCAGCAGACATCTCTCCTACAATGAGCAGTTCTTC
>many|TRBV7-9|TRBJ2-7|-
CASSESGPSDEQYF
TGTGCCAGCAGCGAATCCGGACCCTCCGACGAGCAGTACTTC
>many|TRBV2|TRBJ2-3|TRBD1
CASSDAGGDTDTQYF
TGTGCCAGCAGTGATGCAGGGGGAGACACAGATACGCAGTATTTT
>many|TRBV20-1|TRBJ2-5|-
CSAERTPQETQYF
TGCAGTGCCGAGCGGACACCCCAAGAGACCCAGTACTTC
>many|TRBV9|TRBJ2-1|TRBD2
CASSVDGGVREGPPVYNEQFF
TGTGCCAGCAGCGTAGACGGGGGTGTGCGGGAGGGCCCTCCCGTCTACAATGAGCAGTTCTTC
>many|TRBV27|TRBJ2-1|TRBD2
CASTKAGSYNEQFF
TGTGCCAGCACTAAAGCGGGATCCTACAATGAGCAGTTCTTC
>many|TRBV5-6|TRBJ2-1|-
CASSLLPAGTYNEQFF
TGTGCCAGCAGCTTGTTGCCAGCGGGTACCTACAATGAGCAGTTCTTC
>-|TRBV2|TRBJ2-3|-
CASTDVRTDTQYF
TGTGCCAGCACTGACGTTCGCACAGATACGCAGTATTTT
>many|TRBV4-3|TRBJ1-1|TRBD1
CASSQDGQGGTEAFF
TGCGCCAGCAGCCAAGATGGACAGGGCGGCACTGAAGCTTTCTTT
>many|TRBV12-3/TRBV12-4|TRBJ2-3|-
CASSPWDDEYTDTQYF
TGTGCCAGCAGTCCTTGGGACGATGAATACACAGATACGCAGTATTTT
>many|TRBV9|TRBJ2-2|TRBD2
CASSVGPTVRTSERTGELFF
TGTGCCAGCAGTGTCGGGCCCACCGTTAGGACTAGCGAACGAACCGGGGAGCTGTTTTTT
>many|TRBV20-1|TRBJ1-5|-
CSAPGGDFTGSNQPQHF
TGCAGTGCCCCCGGGGGGGATTTTACGGGTAGCAATCAGCCCCAGCATTTT
>many|TRBV28|TRBJ1-3|-
CASRQGRFSGNTIYF
TGTGCCAGCAGGCAGGGACGGTTCTCTGGAAACACCATATATTTT
>many|TRBV20-1|TRBJ2-1|TRBD2
CSVPWTSGNNEQFF
TGCAGCGTACCCTGGACTAGCGGGAACAATGAGCAGTTCTTC
>many|TRBV7-2|TRBJ1-1|-
CASSLPSERTEAFF
TGTGCCAGCAGCTTACCCTCGGAGAGGACTGAAGCTTTCTTT
>-|TRBV7-8|TRBJ1-4|-
CASSPRPPIAKKLFF
TGTGCCAGCAGCCCACGGCCACCGATAGCAAAAAAACTGTTTTTT
>many|TRBV5-1|TRBJ2-7|-
CASKVNQGTYEQYF
TGCGCCAGCAAAGTAAACCAGGGAACCTACGAGCAGTACTTC
>many|TRBV4-1|TRBJ1-1|-
CASSQEFPGRRTEAFF
TGCGCCAGCAGCCAAGAGTTTCCGGGTAGAAGGACTGAAGCTTTCTTT
>many|TRBV7-2|TRBJ2-1|TRBD2
CASRLGTSGYNEQFF
TGTGCCAGCAGGCTGGGGACTAGCGGTTACAATGAGCAGTTCTTC
>many|TRBV30|TRBJ2-3|-
CAWSAEGASTDTQYF
TGTGCCTGGAGTGCGGAAGGAGCGAGCACAGATACGCAGTATTTT
>many|TRBV20-1|TRBJ2-2|TRBD1
CSATRQGHTGELFF
TGCAGTGCTACCCGACAGGGACACACCGGGGAGCTGTTTTTT
>few|TRBV19|TRBJ2-5|TRBD2
CASSIGGLAGFGRETQYF
TGTGCCAGTAGTATAGGGGGACTAGCGGGCTTCGGGCGAGAGACCCAGTACTTC
>-|TRBV6-1|TRBJ2-1|TRBD2
CASSKAGGNNEQFF
TGTGCCAGCAGTAAAGCGGGAGGCAACAACGAGCAGTTCTTC
>-|TRBV6-2/TRBV6-3|TRBJ2-7|-
CASSYSAMGRDSSYEQYF
TGTGCCAGCAGTTACTCGGCCATGGGACGGGATAGCTCCTACGAGCAGTACTTC
>-|TRBV29-1|TRBJ2-7|-
CSVSRDVEQYF
TGCAGCGTTAGCCGGGACGTAGAGCAGTACTTC
>many|TRBV6-2/TRBV6-3|TRBJ2-7|TRBD2
CASREGGLASYEQYF
TGTGCCAGCAGAGAGGGCGGACTAGCCTCCTACGAGCAGTACTTC
>many|TRBV20-1|TRBJ2-3|TRBD1
CSARRQGATDTQYF
TGCAGTGCCCGGAGACAGGGGGCTACAGATACGCAGTATTTT
>many|TRBV7-2|TRBJ1-1|-
CASSLEGLTEAFF
TGTGCCAGCAGCTTGGAGGGTTTGACTGAAGCTTTCTTT
>many|TRBV24-1|TRBJ2-1|-
CATGGAYNEQFF
TGTGCCACCGGAGGAGCCTACAATGAGCAGTTCTTC
>many|TRBV13|TRBJ1-1|-
CASSLLPADEAFF
TGTGCCAGCAGCTTACTTCCTGCGGATGAAGCTTTCTTT
>many|TRBV28|TRBJ2-7|-
CASSLGLAYEQYF
TGTGCCAGCAGTTTGGGGCTAGCCTACGAGCAGTACTTC
>many|TRBV7-9|TRBJ2-7|-
CASSSLYEQYF
TGTGCCAGCAGTTCCCTCTACGAGCAGTACTTC
>many|TRBV28|TRBJ1-5|TRBD1
CASSLNRGWGNQPQHF
TGTGCCAGCAGTCTCAACAGGGGCTGGGGCAATCAGCCCCAGCATTTT
>few|TRBV30|TRBJ2-7|TRBD1
CAWSVRGTGKDYEQYF
TGTGCCTGGAGTGTACGAGGGACAGGGAAGGACTACGAGCAGTACTTC
>many|TRBV9|TRBJ2-1|-
CASSPGQRGEQFF
TGTGCCAGCAGTCCTGGACAGAGGGGCGAGCAGTTCTTC
>many|TRBV20-1|TRBJ2-5|TRBD2
CSARGIVGLAGAVGETQYF
TGCAGTGCTAGAGGAATTGTAGGACTAGCGGGAGCGGTTGGGGAGACCCAGTACTTC
>many|TRBV6-2/TRBV6-3|TRBJ2-5|TRBD1
CASSFRRGQEQETQYF
TGTGCCAGCAGTTTCCGCCGGGGACAGGAGCAAGAGACCCAGTACTTC
>-|TRBV20-1|TRBJ1-5|TRBD1
CSARRTGDSNQPQHF
TGCAGTGCTAGACGGACAGGGGACAGCAATCAGCCCCAGCATTTT
>many|TRBV2|TRBJ2-3|TRBD2
CASSEPEREADTDTQYF
TGTGCCAGCAGTGAACCCGAGCGGGAGGCCGACACAGATACGCAGTATTTT
>many|TRBV20-1|TRBJ1-6|-
CSTKQDYNSPLHF
TGCAGTACCAAACAGGACTATAATTCACCCCTCCACTTT
>-|TRBV27|TRBJ2-1|TRBD2
CASSLSGTTYNEQLF
TGTGCCAGCAGTTTAAGCGGGACTACGTACAATGAGCAGCTCTTC
>many|TRBV2|TRBJ2-1|-
CASSRTLGNEQFF
TGTGCCAGCAGTCGGACACTAGGAAATGAGCAGTTCTTC
>-|TRBV25-1|TRBJ1-4|TRBD1
CASSTGGGKLFF
TGTGCCAGCAGTACAGGGGGTGGAAAACTGTTTTTT
>many|TRBV5-5|TRBJ2-2|-
CASSLEGGVTGELFF
TGTGCCAGCAGCTTGGAGGGGGGAGTGACCGGGGAGCTGTTTTTT